These 4 T cell receptor beta chains came from one sample sequenced in a study of blood T cell repertoires in COVID-19. Measured with immunoSEQ multiplex PCR; TCRdb has only the in-frame clones, and not every one. The top ten hold more than 4% of the sample, which has 90,000 to 110,000 clones, 65% to 90% seen once. Input material: peripheral blood. The receptor source for this set is a man between 50 and 59 years old with acute or convalescent COVID-19.

The chain is built from TRBV3-1 (or the pseudogene TRBV3-2) and TRBJ2-3, with 7 bases lining up with TRBD1. The CDR3 totals 14 residues. Germline loops: CDR1 LGHDT, CDR2 YNNKEL (reference sequence). V lost 4 bases to trimming and J lost 0 bases; unmatched junction nucleotides: 1. This chain's CDR3 is CASSRGQSTDTQYF. The CDR3 region has the DNA TGTGCCAGCAGCCGGGGACAGAGCACAGATACGCAGTATTTT.

The V call is TRBV5-1, the J call TRBJ2-1; 8 bases align to TRBD2. After removal of 4 bases from V and 5 bases from J, the junction contained 14 bases not matched to a gene. The CDR3 is made up of 17 amino acids. CDR1 and CDR2 from the germline V gene are SGHRS and YFSETQ. CDR3 sequence (DNA): TGCGCCAGCAGCACCGGCGGGGCGGGAGGCCGGGACAATGAGCAGTTCTTC. It translates to CASSTGGAGGRDNEQFF. The full variable domain, completed using reference TRBV5-1 and TRBJ2-1, is KAGVTQTPRYLIKTRGQQVTLSCSPISGHRSVSWYQQTPGQGLQFLFEYFSETQRNKGNFPGRFSGRQFSNSRSEMNVSTLELGDSALYLCASSTGGAGGRDNEQFFGPGTRLTVL.

The V and J genes are TRBV6-6 and TRBJ1-4; 9 nucleotides align to TRBD1. Germline V gene sequence: CDR1 MNHNY, CDR2 SVGAGI (reference sequence). The CDR3 is 16 amino acids. Losses at the gene ends were 6 bases for V and 4 bases for J; bases not matched to a gene: 9. The DNA for the CDR3 is TGTGCCAGCAGAATGGGACAGGGATACCTTAATGAAAAACTGTTTTTT. It translates to CASRMGQGYLNEKLFF.

The chain carries TRBV4-1 and TRBJ2-6; D is perhaps TRBD2 (5 bases). There are 17 residues in the CDR3. The V and J ends lost 4 bases and 0 bases respectively, with 13 bases between them. Germline V CDR1 and CDR2: MGHRA, YSYEKL. The CDR3 sequence is CASSPRGGASGANVLTF. For the CDR3, the DNA is TGCGCCAGCAGCCCCCGGGGTGGAGCCTCTGGGGCCAACGTCCTGACTTTC.